This TCR beta chain is from a study of technical replicates of blood from a handful of donors. Using immunoSEQ multiplex PCR, the repertoire was profiled, and TCRdb retains in-frame clones only, with some absent. The data contain approximately 88,000 clones, around 96% of them singletons. The CDR3 is 17 residues long. The germline CDR1 and CDR2 sequences are SGHAT and FQNNGV. J gave up 6 bases and V 1 base, and 8 bases lay outside the gene matches. This sequence joins TRBV11-2 and TRBJ2-1; 11 nucleotides match TRBD2. This TCR came from a human donor in good health. Material: T cells isolated from PBMCs. The CDR3 loop is CASSLGLAGGLFNEQFF. The CDR3 coding sequence is TGTGCCAGCAGCTTAGGGTTAGCGGGAGGGCTTTTCAATGAGCAGTTCTTC.